This T cell receptor (beta chain) was identified during a study of cytomegalovirus exposure and HLA in healthy donors. Study-wide results and caveats: An analysis done earlier found most TCR beta V segments productive about 87% or about 30% of the time.

CDR3 length equals 14 residues. The V and J ends lost 4 bases and 6 bases respectively, with 17 bases between them. Germline-derived CDR1 and CDR2 are SGHRS and YFSETQ. Points on this clone: Its antigen remains unknown.

The PCR was carried out with 60 Vbeta primers and 13 Jbeta primers. TCRdb's table, derived via immunoSEQ multiplex PCR, lists solely in-frame clones and lacks some. The sample consists of about 190,000 clones, about four fifths of them appearing once. The chain links TRBV5-1 to TRBJ2-7, with TRBD1 as a possible D gene (6 bases). Sequencing was carried out using PBMCs. This clonotype originated in a woman aged 30 to 39 in good health and CMV-seropositive. The CDR3 DNA reads TGCGCCAGCAGCCGAACGTTGGGGGCCGGCGAGCAGTACTTC. Its protein product is CASSRTLGAGEQYF.